The 32 T cell receptor beta chains below all came from one sample that was sequenced in a study of blood T cells in healthy people across ages. A second PCR of 7 to 11 cycles used a sample-barcoded 5' primer and a J-beta primer mix. From the 5' RACE reads, TCRdb called clonotypes with MiXCR, one entry per CDR3 protein. The sample consists of around 1.1 million distinct CDR3 sequences, around two fifths of them appearing once. Material: blood. These receptors were taken from a man aged 18 to 29 in good health.

In its sample, this clonotype was seen a few times. The chain links TRBV6-1 to TRBJ2-3; TRBD1 might be the D (6 bases). The V gene lost 4 bases and the J gene lost 3 bases, with 17 bases spanning the gap. Germline V lookup: CDR1 MNHNS, CDR2 SASEGT. The CDR3 is made up of 16 amino acids. The CDR3 loop is CASSARDTTPTDTQYF. For the CDR3, the DNA is TGTGCCAGCAGTGCCCGGGACACCACACCGACAGATACGCAGTATTTT.

This clonotype has a count of ten or more. The chain is built from TRBV10-3 and TRBJ1-6, with TRBD1 as a possible D gene (5 bases). Per germline, CDR1 ENHRY and CDR2 SYGVKD. CDR3 length: 13 residues. Trimming cost V 8 bases and J 9 bases, with 14 bases left between them. This chain's CDR3 is CAIGETGGSPLHF. In DNA, the CDR3 is TGTGCCATCGGCGAAACTGGGGGTTCACCCCTCCACTTT.

This clonotype was counted a few times. The chain is built from TRBV4-1 and TRBJ1-2, with no clear D. Germline CDR1 is MGHRA and CDR2 is YSYEKL. V was cut by 5 bases and J by 3 bases, with 16 bases left in between. The CDR3 has 15 amino acids. The CDR3 sequence is CASSRVVGFDYGYTF. CDR3 sequence (DNA): TGCGCCAGCAGCAGGGTGGTCGGCTTTGACTATGGCTACACCTTC.

The V and J genes are TRBV5-6 and TRBJ1-2; the D gene is possibly TRBD1 (5 bases). V lost 6 bases and J lost 4, with 10 bases in between. This CDR3 contains 12 residues. Germline V gives CDR1 SGHDT, CDR2 YYEEEE. CDR3 nucleotides: TGTGCCAGCAACCGACAGTCCTATGGCTACACCTTC. Translation gives CASNRQSYGYTF.

This clonotype was detected a few times. The genes are TRBV28 and TRBJ1-5; a weak D match, TRBD1 (6 bases). This CDR3 is 16 amino acids long. V was cut by 8 bases and J by 0 bases, with 17 bases left in between. Per germline, CDR1 MDHEN and CDR2 SYDVKM. The CDR3 coding sequence is TGTGCCAGCTCCCCTGCGGACAGCTATAGCAATCAGCCCCAGCATTTT. Its translation: CASSPADSYSNQPQHF.

Only a few counts were recorded for this clonotype. V usage is TRBV10-3 and J usage is TRBJ2-5, with 10 bases matching TRBD1. CDR1 and CDR2 (germline): ENHRY, SYGVKD. Trimming cost V 2 bases and J 4 bases; bases outside gene matches: 7. CDR3 length equals 16 residues. DNA for the CDR3: TGTGCCATCAGTGAGACGGACAGGGGGTTTTCAGAGACCCAGTACTTC. Translation: CAISETDRGFSETQYF.

This clonotype was found a few times. This chain connects TRBV4-1 to TRBJ2-3; no clear D gene. CDR1 and CDR2 (germline): MGHRA, YSYEKL. The CDR3 spans 13 residues. V dropped 1 base and J dropped 2 bases, with 4 bases sitting between them. CDR3 nucleotide sequence: TGCGCCAGCAGCCAAGCGGACACAGATACGCAGTATTTT. Translation gives CASSQADTDTQYF.

The sample holds a few counts of this clonotype. The chain links TRBV7-6 to TRBJ2-5; D gene ambiguous. V was cut by 5 bases and J by 0 bases, with 13 bases left in between. This CDR3 spans 15 amino acids. Germline V CDR1 and CDR2: SGHVS, FNYEAQ. In DNA, the CDR3 is TGTGCCAGCAGCCCGGCCCTTGTGTACCAAGAGACCCAGTACTTC. Translated, it gives CASSPALVYQETQYF.

This clonotype has a handful of counts. The J gene is TRBJ1-1, the V gene TRBV4-1; 11 bases agree with TRBD1. Germline V gene sequence: CDR1 MGHRA, CDR2 YSYEKL. The length of the CDR3 is 15 residues. V lost 6 bases and J lost 4; bases outside the gene matches: 7. The CDR3 sequence: CASRRRGTGGTEAFF. CDR3 coding DNA: TGCGCCAGCAGGCGTAGAGGGACAGGGGGCACTGAAGCTTTCTTT.

V is TRBV25-1 and J is TRBJ2-1; no firm D call. Trimming removed 2 bases from V and 5 bases from J, with 13 bases in between. The CDR3 covers 15 residues. The V gene's germline CDR1 is MGHDK and CDR2 SYGVNS. CDR3 bases: TGTGCCAGCAGTGAAGATGGTGGCGGCCACAATGAGCAGTTCTTC. Translated, it gives CASSEDGGGHNEQFF.

Note on this clonotype: Sequence at one end of the junction differs from germline and may be a read error. This chain uses TRBV7-2 with TRBJ2-4, with D possibly being TRBD2 (6 bases). Germline CDR1 and CDR2: SGHTA and FQGNSA. The CDR3 runs 14 residues. CDR3 bases: TGTGCCATCAGCCTGACTAGGCTCGAAAACATTCAGTACTTC. It translates to CAISLTRLENIQYF.

The CDR3 bases are TGTGCCAGCAGCCTGGCTGGGGGCAGGGTGTATAATTCACCCCTCCACTTT. Translated: CASSLAGGRVYNSPLHF. The V and J genes are TRBV7-6 and TRBJ1-6; TRBD1 might be the D (6 bases). V lost 5 bases and J 4 bases, leaving 18 bases between the germline ends. From germline, CDR1 is SGHVS and CDR2 FNYEAQ. The CDR3 is 17 residues long.

This clonotype appeared once. The genes are TRBV9 and TRBJ1-2, with D tentatively TRBD1 (5 bases). V dropped 3 bases and J dropped 4 bases, with 16 bases sitting between them. The CDR3 spans 15 residues. Germline V gene lookup returns CDR1 SGDLS and CDR2 YYNGEE. Written as DNA, the CDR3 is TGTGCCAGCAGCGCCCCGGGACCGCTAATCTATGGCTACACCTTC. The encoded protein is CASSAPGPLIYGYTF.

This clonotype was counted only a few times. This CDR3 is CASSQAWVAATTDTQYF. CDR3 nucleotides: TGCGCCAGCAGCCAAGCTTGGGTAGCGGCTACCACAGATACGCAGTATTTT. V gene TRBV4-3 combines with J gene TRBJ2-3, with a weak D call TRBD2 (6 bases). Germline V gene lookup returns CDR1 LGHNA and CDR2 YSLEER. Trimming removed 1 base at V and 2 bases at J, with 16 bases between. The CDR3 covers 17 residues.

Only a few counts were recorded for this clonotype. The CDR3 DNA is TGCGCCAGCAGCCGTCAACCGGGGACTGCGGAGACCTACGAGCAGTACTTC. This gives the protein CASSRQPGTAETYEQYF. The genes are TRBV4-3 and TRBJ2-7; weak D call: TRBD2 (6 bases). There are 17 residues in the CDR3. The V end was cut by 4 bases, the J end by 2 bases, with 21 bases between. Germline loops: CDR1 LGHNA, CDR2 YSLEER.

V is TRBV20-1 and J is TRBJ1-2, with 7 bases that match TRBD1. Germline V gives CDR1 DFQATT, CDR2 SNEGSKA (reference sequence). The CDR3 is 15 amino acids. V shed 3 bases and J 4 bases; nucleotides not matched to a gene: 11. DNA for the CDR3: TGCAGTGCTAGCCCACCTAGGGACAGCCTCTATGGCTACACCTTC. It codes for CSASPPRDSLYGYTF.

CDR3 in DNA: TGTGCCAGCAGTGCCTACCCAGGGACTAGCAGCAATGAGCAGTTCTTC. Residues: CASSAYPGTSSNEQFF. This chain joins TRBV2 and TRBJ2-1, with 9 bases matching TRBD2. The J segment lost 6 bases and the V segment lost 4 bases, leaving 10 bases of the junction unmatched. Germline V gene lookup returns CDR1 SNHLY and CDR2 FYNNEI. The length of the CDR3 is 16 residues.

The J gene is TRBJ2-7, the V gene TRBV10-3; the D call may be TRBD1 or TRBD2 (5 bases each). The V end lost 5 bases, the J end lost 3 bases, and 17 bases lay between the germline ends. CDR3 length equals 15 residues. Germline assignment: CDR1 ENHRY and CDR2 SYGVKD. The chain's CDR3 is CAISKRGGVNYEQYF. DNA of the CDR3: TGTGCCATCAGTAAGAGGGGTGGGGTCAACTACGAGCAGTACTTC.

Comments on this clonotype: One junction end disagrees with the germline gene, perhaps due to a read error. The chain couples TRBV7-2 to TRBJ1-1; D remains unclear. Germline V gives CDR1 SGHTA, CDR2 FQGNSA. The CDR3 contains 15 residues. CDR3 DNA: TGTGCCAGCAGCCCCAATCCAGGAAAGAACGCTGAAGCTTTCTTT. The encoded protein is CASSPNPGKNAEAFF.

This clonotype came up a few times. The CDR3 spells CASSLQGGGNSPLHF. CDR3 DNA sequence: TGTGCCAGCAGCCTACAGGGAGGAGGCAATTCACCCCTCCACTTT. This chain connects TRBV7-3 to TRBJ1-6; maybe TRBD1 (6 bases). The germline CDR1 and CDR2 sequences are SGHTA and FQGTGA. The V end lost 5 bases, the J end lost 7 bases, and 15 bases lay between the germline ends. This CDR3 spans 15 amino acids.

This clonotype was observed at least ten times. The chain links TRBV4-2 to TRBJ2-1; D tentatively reads TRBD1 or TRBD2 (5 bases each). V lost 0 bases to trimming and J lost 10 bases, with 22 bases between them. The CDR3 is 17 residues long. Germline-derived CDR1 and CDR2 are LGHNA and YNFKEQ. CDR3 DNA sequence: TGTGCCAGCAGCCAAGATCTGATACGGGGCCAGGATGGCGAGCAGTTCTTC. This sequence encodes CASSQDLIRGQDGEQFF.

The V gene is TRBV20-1, the J gene TRBJ2-3, with 7 bases identical to TRBD1. V was clipped by 3 bases and J by 2 bases; unmatched bases: 8. This CDR3 is 15 amino acids long. Looked up from germline, CDR1 is DFQATT and CDR2 is SNEGSKA (reference sequence). This CDR3 reads CSASVQGVDTDTQYF. CDR3 bases: TGCAGTGCTAGTGTTCAGGGGGTGGACACAGATACGCAGTATTTT.

The table lists this clonotype with a few counts. J is TRBJ1-1 and V is TRBV6-6; maybe TRBD1 (5 bases). The CDR3 runs 14 residues. V lost 2 bases, J lost 4 bases, and 11 bases lay in between. The V gene's germline CDR1 is MNHNY and CDR2 SVGAGI (reference sequence). CDR3 sequence: CASSYEGSATEAFF. In DNA form, the CDR3 reads TGTGCCAGCAGTTACGAGGGGTCGGCCACTGAAGCTTTCTTT.

This clonotype was detected only a few times. V and J are TRBV13 and TRBJ2-7; 7 bases match TRBD2. The CDR3 extends over 15 amino acids. The germline V gene encodes CDR1 PRHDT and CDR2 FYEKMQ (reference sequence). V lost 0 bases, J lost 1 base, and 3 bases stayed unmatched. The CDR3 DNA is TGTGCCAGCAGCTTAGGCGGGGGACTATCCTACGAGCAGTACTTC. Amino acid sequence: CASSLGGGLSYEQYF.

For the CDR3, the DNA is TGTGCCAGCAGCCCCCGGCCCGACAGTGAAGCTTTCTTT. Its translation is CASSPRPDSEAFF. This chain uses TRBV7-2 with TRBJ1-1; D possibly corresponds to TRBD1 (5 bases). Trimming removed 5 bases at V and 7 bases at J, with 14 bases between. The germline CDR1 and CDR2 sequences are SGHTA and FQGNSA. The CDR3 runs to 13 residues.

This clonotype has just a few counts. This chain joins TRBV24-1 and TRBJ2-3; 12 positions agree with TRBD2. The V gene end was trimmed by 3 bases and the J gene end by 0 bases; junction bases not matched to a gene: 18. This CDR3 has 22 amino acids. Germline values: CDR1 KGHDR, CDR2 SFDVKD. The CDR3 sequence is CATSDMGPGLAGGPTSTDTQYF. CDR3 in DNA: TGTGCCACCAGTGATATGGGACCGGGGCTAGCGGGGGGGCCGACTAGCACAGATACGCAGTATTTT.

The V and J genes are TRBV9 and TRBJ2-1, with 7 bases aligning to TRBD2. This CDR3 comprises 13 residues. Losses at the gene ends were 4 bases for V and 8 bases for J; bases not matched to a gene: 6. From germline, CDR1 is SGDLS and CDR2 YYNGEE. The CDR3 coding sequence is TGTGCCAGCAGCAGCGGGACCCCAGATGAGCAGTTCTTC. Translation: CASSSGTPDEQFF.

There are many counts of this clonotype. The chain employs TRBV12-3 or TRBV12-4 and TRBJ2-3; D is unclear. Trimming stripped 5 bases from V and 3 bases from J, with 9 bases between. This CDR3 contains 13 residues. CDR3: CASSRAPTDTQYF. As DNA, the CDR3 is TGTGCCAGCAGTCGAGCCCCTACAGATACGCAGTATTTT.

Comments on this clonotype: A read error is possible here, since a much larger clone lies one base away. The rearrangement uses TRBV25-1 and TRBJ2-6; D may be TRBD2 (6 bases). This CDR3 is built from 15 residues. The germline V gene encodes CDR1 MGHDK and CDR2 SYGVNS. The V and J ends lost 3 bases and 0 bases respectively, with 6 bases between them. The CDR3 loop reads CASSDGGSGANVLTF. For the CDR3, the DNA is TGTGCCAGCAGTGACGGGGGCTCTGGGGCCAACGTCCTGACTTTC. The complete variable domain, with remaining parts taken from reference TRBV25-1 and TRBJ2-6, reads EADIYQTPRYLVIGTGKKITLECSQTMGHDKMYWYQQDPGMELHLIHYSYGVNSTEKGDLSSESTVSRIRTEHFPLTLESARPSHTSQYLCASSDGGSGANVLTFGAGSRLTVL.

V usage is TRBV4-3 and J usage is TRBJ2-5; D remains unclear. The length of the CDR3 is 16 residues. Trimming stripped 1 base from V and 11 bases from J, with 23 bases between. The germline CDR1 and CDR2 sequences are LGHNA and YSLEER. CDR3 amino acids: CASSQGRRMSYNEQYF. Written as DNA, the CDR3 is TGCGCCAGCAGCCAAGGTAGGCGTATGTCTTACAATGAGCAGTACTTC.

This clonotype was picked up one time. The V and J genes are TRBV7-6 and TRBJ2-1; tentative D call: TRBD1 (7 bases). Trimming took off 5 bases at V and 3 bases at J, with 17 bases between the two ends. Germline CDR1 is SGHVS and CDR2 is FNYEAQ. The CDR3 has 16 residues. Here the CDR3 reads CASSRRGGGNYNEQFF. CDR3 sequence (DNA): TGTGCCAGCAGCCGACGAGGGGGCGGGAACTACAATGAGCAGTTCTTC.

A few counts support this clonotype. J is TRBJ1-4 and V is TRBV28; 7 bases line up with TRBD1. The germline V gene has CDR1 MDHEN and CDR2 SYDVKM. V lost 3 bases to trimming and J lost 5 bases; unmatched junction nucleotides: 6. The CDR3 consists of 15 residues. The CDR3 loop is CASSFQTGLNEKLFF. As DNA, the CDR3 is TGTGCCAGCAGTTTCCAGACAGGGTTGAATGAAAAACTGTTTTTT.